The source of this T cell receptor (beta chain) is a study of lymphopenia after photon versus proton radiotherapy. Study-level results: Relative stability marked proton patients; photon patients lost diversity and naive cells.

This clone was detected only once. Its antigen is currently unknown. Germline lookup yields CDR1 GTSNPN and CDR2 SVGIG (reference sequence). Trimming cost V 1 base and J 1 base, with 11 bases left between them. There are 15 residues in the CDR3. Generated by immunoSEQ multiplex PCR, the TCRdb table keeps only in-frame clones and is missing some. The data show roughly 41,000 clones, around 85% seen once. The clonotype originates from a man over 45 with gastric cancer. The chain couples TRBV30 to TRBJ1-5; maybe TRBD1 (6 bases). The input for sequencing was peripheral blood, taken from a patient treated with photon-based radiotherapy. CDR3 bases: TGTGCCTGGAGTGCCGGGACACTGAGCAATCAGCCCCAGCATTTT. Translation: CAWSAGTLSNQPQHF.